These 24 T cell receptor beta chains were sequenced from one sample in a study of response to subunit inactivated influenza vaccine. In TCRdb, the RT-PCR reads were re-called with MiXCR into one record per CDR3 protein. The table includes roughly 700,000 distinct CDR3 sequences, 11% to 15% detected once. The input for sequencing was PBMCs from blood, taken 14 to 15 days before vaccination. These receptors all stem from a man aged 50-60 years who received an inactivated influenza vaccine.

This clonotype was observed a single time. The chain links TRBV24-1 to TRBJ2-5; 11 nucleotides agree with TRBD1. CDR3 length: 17 amino acids. With V trimmed by 4 bases and J by 5 bases, 11 bases remained unmatched. Germline CDR1 KGHDR, CDR2 SFDVKD. CDR3 in DNA: TGTGCCACCAGTGACCCAAAAAGGACAGGGGGCCAGGAGACCCAGTACTTC. Encoded protein: CATSDPKRTGGQETQYF.

Of note for this clonotype: One junction end does not reproduce the germline sequence, and a read error may be involved. The V gene is TRBV29-1, the J gene TRBJ2-1, with 8 bases identical to TRBD1. Germline V CDR1 and CDR2: SQVTM, ANQGSEA. CDR3 length equals 14 residues. CDR3 residues: CIVRNIRTGYEQFF. In DNA form, the CDR3 reads TGCATCGTTCGGAATATACGGACAGGGTATGAGCAGTTCTTC.

At least ten counts were recorded for this clonotype. The chain combines TRBV12-3 or TRBV12-4 with TRBJ2-1; no clear D. The CDR3 runs to 13 residues. Trimming removed 5 bases at V and 8 bases at J, with 13 bases between. The CDR3 nucleotides are TGTGCCAGCAGTCCAATCTTGCTGGATGAGCAGTTCTTC. It codes for CASSPILLDEQFF.

This clonotype was observed at least ten times. This chain joins TRBV6-1 and TRBJ2-1, with TRBD2 matching 8 bases. This CDR3 contains 16 residues. V lost 6 bases to trimming and J lost 0 bases; unmatched junction nucleotides: 7. Germline-derived CDR1 and CDR2 are MNHNS and SASEGT. The CDR3 DNA reads as TGTGCCAGCAGGCCCCACAGCGGGAGCTCCTACAATGAGCAGTTCTTC. Its protein product is CASRPHSGSSYNEQFF.

This clonotype was detected ten times or more. V is TRBV28 and J is TRBJ2-4, with TRBD2 as a possible D gene (6 bases). Germline V gene sequence: CDR1 MDHEN, CDR2 SYDVKM. The ends were cut back, 11 bases at V and 0 bases at J, with 14 bases in the middle. The length of the CDR3 is 14 residues. The CDR3 DNA reads TGTGCCCCCGTCGGGAGACTAGCCAAAAACATTCAGTACTTC. Its translation is CAPVGRLAKNIQYF.

This clonotype was observed a few times. This sequence joins TRBV6-5 and TRBJ1-5; maybe TRBD1 (6 bases). Trimming left V 6 bases short and J 4 bases short, with 16 bases between. The CDR3 has 15 amino acids. Germline V CDR1 and CDR2: MNHEY, SVGAGI. The DNA of the CDR3 is TGTGCCAGCAGATATCACAGGGACCGAAATCAGCCCCAGCATTTT. It specifies CASRYHRDRNQPQHF.

The chain couples TRBV30 to TRBJ1-2; D unresolved. Germline loops: CDR1 GTSNPN, CDR2 SVGIG (reference sequence). Trimming took 3 bases from V and 7 from J, leaving 15 bases between them. The CDR3 sequence is 13 residues long. This chain's CDR3 is CAWSPTRLSGYTF. CDR3 in DNA: TGTGCCTGGAGCCCGACGAGGTTGAGTGGCTACACCTTC.

The V call is TRBV7-2, the J call TRBJ2-3; D uncertain. The length of the CDR3 is 13 residues. Trimming cost V 5 bases and J 3 bases, with 9 bases left between them. From germline, CDR1 is SGHTA and CDR2 FQGNSA. Here the CDR3 reads CASSVYLTDTQYF. The CDR3 region has the DNA TGTGCCAGCAGCGTTTACTTAACAGATACGCAGTATTTT.

There are a few counts of this clonotype. The chain couples TRBV7-2 to TRBJ2-2; the D gene is possibly TRBD2 (5 bases). CDR3 length equals 16 residues. Looked up from germline, CDR1 is SGHTA and CDR2 is FQGNSA. Between the trimmed V and J ends, which lost 2 bases and 1 base, there was a span of 11 bases. Here the CDR3 reads CASSLIGVQNTGELFF. CDR3 DNA: TGTGCCAGCAGCTTAATCGGGGTACAGAACACCGGGGAGCTGTTTTTT.

The V and J genes are TRBV6-5 and TRBJ1-6; no definite D call. The CDR3 totals 13 residues. Germline CDR1 reads MNHEY; CDR2 reads SVGAGI. The V and J ends lost 1 base and 10 bases respectively, with 8 bases between them. This chain's CDR3 is CASSYYESSPLHF. Here the CDR3 DNA reads TGTGCCAGCAGTTACTATGAGAGCTCACCCCTCCACTTT.

This clonotype was detected many times. The gene calls are TRBV5-5 and TRBJ1-6; 8 bases fit TRBD1. The CDR3 has 14 residues. The ends lost 0 bases at V and 11 bases at J; junction bases unmatched: 4. Looked up from germline, CDR1 is SGHKS and CDR2 is YYEKEE (reference sequence). The CDR3 is CASSLGTGFAPLHF. The CDR3 DNA sequence: TGTGCCAGCAGCTTGGGGACAGGGTTCGCACCCCTCCACTTT.

In this sample, this clonotype turned up a few times. This rearrangement joins TRBV28 to TRBJ1-4; no definite D call. This CDR3 spans 13 amino acids. The V and J ends lost 5 bases and 6 bases respectively, with 10 bases between them. Germline CDR1 reads MDHEN; CDR2 reads SYDVKM. CDR3 DNA: TGTGCCAGCAGTCCAGGAAGGTATGAAAAACTGTTTTTT. Translation: CASSPGRYEKLFF. The complete variable domain, with remaining parts taken from reference TRBV28 and TRBJ1-4, reads DVKVTQSSRYLVKRTGEKVFLECVQDMDHENMFWYRQDPGLGLRLIYFSYDVKMKEKGDIPEGYSVSREKKERFSLILESASTNQTSMYLCASSPGRYEKLFFGSGTQLSVL.

The chain has TRBV19 and TRBJ2-1, with 8 bases lining up with TRBD2. The CDR3 loop spans 17 amino acids. The V and J ends lost 0 bases and 4 bases, in that order; junction bases with no gene match: 8. Germline V lookup: CDR1 LNHDA, CDR2 SQIVND (reference sequence). The CDR3 DNA reads TGTGCCAGTAGTATAGATCGGAACGGGAGGGTTTACAATGAGCAGTTCTTC. As protein: CASSIDRNGRVYNEQFF.

V gene TRBV28 combines with J gene TRBJ2-3; 12 bases agree with TRBD2. CDR3 length equals 17 residues. The germline gives CDR1 MDHEN, CDR2 SYDVKM. Trimming removed 6 bases from V and 3 bases from J; junction bases left unmatched: 10. The CDR3 DNA reads as TGTGCCAGCAGGCCGGGACTAGCGGGTTTCGAAACAGATACGCAGTATTTT. Its translation: CASRPGLAGFETDTQYF.

This clonotype was found a few times. The V call is TRBV4-2, the J call TRBJ2-3, with 13 bases that match TRBD2. This CDR3 is built from 18 residues. Germline values: CDR1 LGHNA, CDR2 YNFKEQ. V shed 4 bases and J 3 bases; nucleotides not matched to a gene: 10. CDR3 DNA: TGTGCCAGCAGCCGGACTAGCGGGAGTCTTAGTAGTACAGATACGCAGTATTTT. Its protein is CASSRTSGSLSSTDTQYF.

Regarding this clonotype: An end of the junction does not agree with germline; a read error may underlie this. The rearrangement links TRBV20-1 to TRBJ2-1, with 9 bases aligning to TRBD1. The CDR3 is 17 amino acids. Germline CDR1 is DFQATT and CDR2 is SNEGSKA (reference sequence). The CDR3 sequence is CCARDLGQGGSYNEQFF. The DNA for the CDR3 is TGCTGTGCTAGAGATTTGGGACAGGGAGGATCCTACAATGAGCAGTTCTTC.

The V gene is TRBV7-6, the J gene TRBJ2-6, with 8 positions matching TRBD2. J was trimmed by 2 bases and V by 1 base; bases with no gene match: 13. Germline V gene data show CDR1 as SGHVS and CDR2 as FNYEAQ. The CDR3 sequence is 20 residues long. In DNA form, the CDR3 reads TGTGCCAGCAGCTTAGAGGTGCGAGCGGGAGTCCCTACTGGGGCCAACGTCCTGACTTTC. Amino acids: CASSLEVRAGVPTGANVLTF.

The rearrangement uses TRBV9 and TRBJ2-1, with 14 bases that match TRBD2. Germline CDR1 SGDLS, CDR2 YYNGEE. V dropped 2 bases and J dropped 7; count of bases not matched to a gene: 2. CDR3 length equals 15 residues. The CDR3: CASSVGTSGSNEQFF. The CDR3 region has the DNA TGTGCCAGCAGCGTCGGGACTAGCGGGAGTAATGAGCAGTTCTTC. Looking up the rest from reference TRBV9 and TRBJ2-1 gives the full variable domain: DSGVTQTPKHLITATGQRVTLRCSPRSGDLSVYWYQQSLDQGLQFLIQYYNGEERAKGNILERFSAQQFPDLHSELNLSSLELGDSALYFCASSVGTSGSNEQFFGPGTRLTVL.

This clonotype has a handful of counts. This rearrangement joins TRBV19 to TRBJ1-5, with D possibly TRBD1 on 6 matching bases. The V and J ends lost 7 bases and 2 bases respectively, with 15 bases between them. CDR3 length equals 15 residues. Germline CDR1 LNHDA, CDR2 SQIVND (reference sequence). DNA for the CDR3: TGTGCCAGTATCCCCACAGGGAGGCGCAATCAGCCCCAGCATTTT. Translation gives CASIPTGRRNQPQHF.

This clonotype was observed a few times. This rearrangement joins TRBV29-1 to TRBJ2-1; D call uncertain. Germline V gene lookup returns CDR1 SQVTM and CDR2 ANQGSEA. This CDR3 contains 12 residues. Trimming took off 6 bases at V and 7 bases at J, with 13 bases between the two ends. CDR3 coding DNA: TGCAGCGTCCGCATCCCCTGGAATGAGCAGTTCTTC. Translation: CSVRIPWNEQFF.

This chain links TRBV2 with TRBJ1-5; D is possibly TRBD1 (5 bases). The length of the CDR3 is 15 residues. CDR1 is SNHLY and CDR2 is FYNNEI in the germline V gene. The V gene lost 7 bases and the J gene lost 2 bases, with 15 bases spanning the gap. The CDR3 loop is CASTSGVRGNQPQHF. CDR3 sequence (DNA): TGTGCCAGCACCAGTGGGGTCAGGGGCAATCAGCCCCAGCATTTT.

The chain is built from TRBV6-2 or TRBV6-3 and TRBJ2-6; 11 positions match TRBD2. The CDR3 consists of 20 residues. The germline V gene has CDR1 MNHEY and CDR2 SVGEGT. The trim removed 5 bases at V and 4 bases at J, leaving 16 bases unmatched. The DNA for the CDR3 is TGTGCCAGCAGTACCCTACCAAATAGCGGGAGGGCCCTCGGGGCCAACGTCCTGACTTTC. Amino acid sequence: CASSTLPNSGRALGANVLTF.

The chain carries TRBV12-3 or TRBV12-4 and TRBJ2-5; D may be TRBD1 or TRBD2 (5 bases each). Trimming stripped 6 bases from V and 9 bases from J, with 20 bases between. The CDR3 totals 14 residues. DNA for the CDR3: TGTGCCAGCAGCCGAAGTGGTGGGACCACGGCCCAGTACTTC. As protein: CASSRSGGTTAQYF.

This clonotype has at least ten counts. The chain joins TRBV11-2 to TRBJ2-5; TRBD1 matches at 7 bases. The V gene end was trimmed by 3 bases and the J gene end by 3 bases; junction bases not matched to a gene: 13. The CDR3 runs 17 residues. Germline V lookup: CDR1 SGHAT, CDR2 FQNNGV. This chain's CDR3 is CASSFSPNTGAKETQYF. The CDR3 region has the DNA TGTGCCAGCAGCTTCTCACCCAACACAGGGGCGAAAGAGACCCAGTACTTC.